This T cell receptor beta chain was captured in a study of blood T cell repertoires in COVID-19. Across the whole study: Acute and convalescent COVID-19 specimens originated in the United States, Italy and Spain.

The CDR3 is 16 amino acids. V lost 5 bases, J lost 4 bases, and 20 bases lay in between. From germline, CDR1 is SEHNR and CDR2 FQNEAQ (reference sequence). As originally analysed: Estimates of nucleated cell counts were drawn from the amplification of reference gene primers. TCRdb keeps only in-frame clones here, not all; method: immunoSEQ multiplex PCR. V and J calls and clone size are given by that table; D and trimming were obtained from the DNA. The sample shows about 210,000 clones, 83% of them seen only once. The TCR was taken from a woman between 40 and 50 years old with active or convalescent COVID-19. This chain uses TRBV7-9 with TRBJ1-2, with TRBD1 as a possible D gene (6 bases). The specimen was peripheral blood. CDR3 region: CASSPGVEKDPYGYTF. DNA for the CDR3: TGTGCCAGCAGCCCAGGGGTGGAGAAGGATCCCTATGGCTACACCTTC.